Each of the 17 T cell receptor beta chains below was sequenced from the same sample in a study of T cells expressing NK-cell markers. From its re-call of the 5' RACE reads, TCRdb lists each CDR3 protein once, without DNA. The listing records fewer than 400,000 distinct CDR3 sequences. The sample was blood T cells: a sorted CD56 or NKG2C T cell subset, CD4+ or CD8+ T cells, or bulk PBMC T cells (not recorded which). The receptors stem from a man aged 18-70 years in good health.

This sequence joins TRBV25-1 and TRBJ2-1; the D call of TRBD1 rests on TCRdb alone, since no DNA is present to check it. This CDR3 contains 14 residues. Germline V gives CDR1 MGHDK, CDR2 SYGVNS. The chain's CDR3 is CASGRDRSRNEQFF.

CDR3 region: CASSPSSGIGYEQYF. V and J are TRBV18 and TRBJ2-7; the TCRdb call, TRBD2, lacks DNA for checking. The CDR3 runs to 15 residues. Germline loops: CDR1 KGHSH, CDR2 LQKENI.

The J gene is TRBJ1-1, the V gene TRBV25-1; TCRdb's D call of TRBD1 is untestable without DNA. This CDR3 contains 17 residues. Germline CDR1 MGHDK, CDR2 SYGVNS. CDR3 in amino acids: CASSEYDSNPTNTEAFF. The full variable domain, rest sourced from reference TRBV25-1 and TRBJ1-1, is EADIYQTPRYLVIGTGKKITLECSQTMGHDKMYWYQQDPGMELHLIHYSYGVNSTEKGDLSSESTVSRIRTEHFPLTLESARPSHTSQYLCASSEYDSNPTNTEAFFGQGTRLTVV.

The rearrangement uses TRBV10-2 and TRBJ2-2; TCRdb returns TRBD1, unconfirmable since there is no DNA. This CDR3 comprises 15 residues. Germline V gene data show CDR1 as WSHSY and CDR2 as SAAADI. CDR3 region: CASSAGTINTGELFF.

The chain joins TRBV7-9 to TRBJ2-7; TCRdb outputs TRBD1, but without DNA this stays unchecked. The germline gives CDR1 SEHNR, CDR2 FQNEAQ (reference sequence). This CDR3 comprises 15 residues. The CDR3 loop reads CASSFISGIGNEQYF.

CDR3 protein: CAIRLNLGTPLHF. The V gene is TRBV10-3, the J gene TRBJ1-6. Per the germline V gene, CDR1 is ENHRY and CDR2 is SYGVKD. This CDR3 is 13 amino acids long.

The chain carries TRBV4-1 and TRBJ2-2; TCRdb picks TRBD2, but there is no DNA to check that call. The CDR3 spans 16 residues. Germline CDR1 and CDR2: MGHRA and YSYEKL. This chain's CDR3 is CASRQPGLADTGELFF.

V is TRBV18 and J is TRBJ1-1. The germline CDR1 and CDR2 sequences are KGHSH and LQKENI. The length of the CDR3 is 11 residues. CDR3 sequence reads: CASSPDSEAFF.

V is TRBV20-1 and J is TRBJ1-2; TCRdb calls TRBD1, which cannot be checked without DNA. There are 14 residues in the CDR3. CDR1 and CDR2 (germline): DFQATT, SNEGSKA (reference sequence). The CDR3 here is CSAWTGQDRNGYTF.

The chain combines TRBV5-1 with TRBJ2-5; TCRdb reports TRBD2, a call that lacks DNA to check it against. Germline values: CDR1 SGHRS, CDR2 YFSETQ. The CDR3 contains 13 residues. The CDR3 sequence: CASSFPSEETQYF.

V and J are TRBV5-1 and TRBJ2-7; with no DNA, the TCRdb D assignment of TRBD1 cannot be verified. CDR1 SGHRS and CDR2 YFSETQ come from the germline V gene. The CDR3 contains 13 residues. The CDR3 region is CASSSRGDYEQYF.

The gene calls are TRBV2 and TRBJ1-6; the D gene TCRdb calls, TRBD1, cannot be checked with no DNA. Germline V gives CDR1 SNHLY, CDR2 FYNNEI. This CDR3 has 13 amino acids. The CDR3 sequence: CASRQGSNSPLHF.

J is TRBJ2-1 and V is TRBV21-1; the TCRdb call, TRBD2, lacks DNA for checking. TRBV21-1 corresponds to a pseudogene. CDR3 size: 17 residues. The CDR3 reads CASSKASGPSLYNEQFF.

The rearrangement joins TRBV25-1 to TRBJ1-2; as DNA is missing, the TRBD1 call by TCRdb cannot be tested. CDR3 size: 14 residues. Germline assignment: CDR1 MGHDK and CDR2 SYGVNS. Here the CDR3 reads CASTPRERNYGYTF.

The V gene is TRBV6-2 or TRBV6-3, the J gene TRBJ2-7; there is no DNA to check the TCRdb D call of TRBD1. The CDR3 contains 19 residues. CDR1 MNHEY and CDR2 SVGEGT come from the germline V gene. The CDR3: CASSFPTGRHLYSSYEQYF.

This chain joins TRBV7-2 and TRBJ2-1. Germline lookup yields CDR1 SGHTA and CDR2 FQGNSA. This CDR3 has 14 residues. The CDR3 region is CASSLDGRPYEQFF.

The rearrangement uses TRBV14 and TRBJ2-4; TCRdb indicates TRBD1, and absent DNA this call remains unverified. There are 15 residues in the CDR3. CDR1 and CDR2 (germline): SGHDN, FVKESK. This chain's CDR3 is CASSSRRTQGNIQYF.